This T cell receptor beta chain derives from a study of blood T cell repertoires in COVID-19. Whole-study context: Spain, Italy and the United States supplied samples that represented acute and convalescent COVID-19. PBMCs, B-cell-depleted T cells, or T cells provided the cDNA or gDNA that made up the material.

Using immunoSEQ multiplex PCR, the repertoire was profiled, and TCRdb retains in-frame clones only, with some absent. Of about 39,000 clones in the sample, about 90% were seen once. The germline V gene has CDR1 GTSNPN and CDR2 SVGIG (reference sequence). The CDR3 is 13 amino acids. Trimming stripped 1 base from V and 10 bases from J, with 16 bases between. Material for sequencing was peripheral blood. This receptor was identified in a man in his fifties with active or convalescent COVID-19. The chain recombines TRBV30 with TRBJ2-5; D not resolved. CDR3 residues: CAWSAQNRNGQYF. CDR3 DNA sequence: TGTGCCTGGAGTGCACAGAACCGCAATGGCCAGTACTTC.